The sequence of this T cell receptor (beta chain) was determined in a study of cytomegalovirus exposure and HLA in healthy donors. About the study: Earlier results showed roughly 120 million unique TCR beta sequences derived from approximately 180 million T cells.

Study-wide findings and caveats: Near-uniform donor sequencing depth was presumed by presence/absence analyses. Most TCR beta V segments were productive about 87% or about 30% of the time in an earlier analysis.

Worth noting for this clone: Its target is unknown.

CDR3 size: 17 residues. V trimming: 4 bases; J trimming: 3 bases; junction bases outside the gene matches: 15. Germline V gene data show CDR1 as ENHRY and CDR2 as SYGVKD. This PCR relied on a set of 60 Vbeta primers and 13 Jbeta primers. The table came from immunoSEQ multiplex PCR; TCRdb's copy has only in-frame clones and leaves some out. The data include over 55,000 clones; the top ten clones carry approximately 15%. Sequencing was carried out using PBMCs. This receptor was identified in a boy younger than 18 in good health and CMV-seronegative. The rearrangement uses TRBV10-3 and TRBJ2-7; TRBD1 matches at 7 bases. The CDR3 nucleotides are TGTGCCATCAGTGTACAAGTCTTGGGGACAGCCTTCTACGAGCAGTACTTC. This encodes CAISVQVLGTAFYEQYF.